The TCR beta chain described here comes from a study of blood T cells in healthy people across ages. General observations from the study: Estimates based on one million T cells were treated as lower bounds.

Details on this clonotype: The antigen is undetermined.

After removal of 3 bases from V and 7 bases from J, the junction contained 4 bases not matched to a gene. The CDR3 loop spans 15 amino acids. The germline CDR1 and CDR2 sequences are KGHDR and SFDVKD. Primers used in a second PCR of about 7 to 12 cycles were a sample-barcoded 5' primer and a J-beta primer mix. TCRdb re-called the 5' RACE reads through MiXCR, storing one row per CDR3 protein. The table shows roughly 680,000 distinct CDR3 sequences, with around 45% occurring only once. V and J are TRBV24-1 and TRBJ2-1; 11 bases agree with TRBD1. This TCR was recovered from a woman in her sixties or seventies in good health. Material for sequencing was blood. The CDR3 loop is CATSDPGTGGNEQFF. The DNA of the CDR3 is TGTGCCACCAGTGATCCTGGGACAGGGGGGAATGAGCAGTTCTTC.